Sequencing of this T cell receptor beta chain was carried out in a study of shared clonotypes between healthy human individuals. Study-wide points: Collection of samples was limited to blood; tissue repertoires likely differ.

Germline CDR1 LNHDA, CDR2 SQIVND (reference sequence). The V end was cut by 1 base, the J end by 1 base, with 13 bases between. This CDR3 spans 16 amino acids. Assay used: immunoSEQ multiplex PCR; TCRdb lists only in-frame clones, some missing. The sample lists approximately 2.1 million clones; about 92% were seen once. Of note for this clone: Its antigen is unknown.

The receptor's source is a man aged 18-30 years in good health. Some clones in this sample may be carry-over from other donors' samples. The specimen was naive CD4+ T cells from PBMCs. Subset noted: CD45RA+ positively selected. The chain is built from TRBV19 and TRBJ1-2, with a weak D call TRBD1 (5 bases). The CDR3, as DNA: TGTGCCAGTAGTATAGTCCCGCAGGGAGTTAACTATGGCTACACCTTC. Translation gives CASSIVPQGVNYGYTF.